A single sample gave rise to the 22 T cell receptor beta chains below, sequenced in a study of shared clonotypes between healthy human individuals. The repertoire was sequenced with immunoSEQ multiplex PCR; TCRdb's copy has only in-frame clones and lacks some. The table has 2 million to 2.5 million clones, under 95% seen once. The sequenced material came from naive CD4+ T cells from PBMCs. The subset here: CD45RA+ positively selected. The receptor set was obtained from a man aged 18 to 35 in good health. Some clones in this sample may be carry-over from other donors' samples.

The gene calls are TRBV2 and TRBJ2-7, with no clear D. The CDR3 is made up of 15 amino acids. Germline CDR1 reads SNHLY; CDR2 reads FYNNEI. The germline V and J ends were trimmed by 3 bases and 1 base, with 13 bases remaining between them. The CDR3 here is CASSEWRPRSYEQYF. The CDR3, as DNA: TGTGCCAGCAGTGAGTGGCGGCCTCGGTCCTACGAGCAGTACTTC.

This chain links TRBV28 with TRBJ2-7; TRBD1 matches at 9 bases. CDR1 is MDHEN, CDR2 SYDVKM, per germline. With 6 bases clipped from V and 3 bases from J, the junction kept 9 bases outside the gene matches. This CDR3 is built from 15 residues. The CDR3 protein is CASSSTGGSLYEQYF. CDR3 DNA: TGTGCCAGCAGCTCGACAGGGGGATCTCTCTACGAGCAGTACTTC. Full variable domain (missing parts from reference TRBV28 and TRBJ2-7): DVKVTQSSRYLVKRTGEKVFLECVQDMDHENMFWYRQDPGLGLRLIYFSYDVKMKEKGDIPEGYSVSREKKERFSLILESASTNQTSMYLCASSSTGGSLYEQYFGPGTRLTVT.

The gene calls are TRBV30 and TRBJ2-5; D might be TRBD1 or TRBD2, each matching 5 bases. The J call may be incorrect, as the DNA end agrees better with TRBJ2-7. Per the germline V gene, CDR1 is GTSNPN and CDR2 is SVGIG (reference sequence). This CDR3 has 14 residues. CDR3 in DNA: TGTGCCTGGAGTGGAGACAGCCTGCGGGACGAGCAGTACTTC. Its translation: CAWSGDSLRDEQYF.

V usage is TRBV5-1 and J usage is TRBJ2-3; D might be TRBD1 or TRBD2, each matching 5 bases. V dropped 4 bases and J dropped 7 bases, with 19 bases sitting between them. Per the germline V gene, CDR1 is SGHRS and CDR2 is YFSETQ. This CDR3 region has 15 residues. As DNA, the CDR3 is TGCGCCAGCAGCCATTGGGACCGGGCCCCGCATACGCAGTATTTT. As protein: CASSHWDRAPHTQYF.

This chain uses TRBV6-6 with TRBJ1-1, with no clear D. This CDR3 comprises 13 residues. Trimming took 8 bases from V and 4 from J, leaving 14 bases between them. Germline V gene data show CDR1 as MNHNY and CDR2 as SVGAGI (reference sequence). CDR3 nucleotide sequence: TGTGCCAGCGGCCTCGCCCCGTCCACTGAAGCTTTCTTT. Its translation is CASGLAPSTEAFF.

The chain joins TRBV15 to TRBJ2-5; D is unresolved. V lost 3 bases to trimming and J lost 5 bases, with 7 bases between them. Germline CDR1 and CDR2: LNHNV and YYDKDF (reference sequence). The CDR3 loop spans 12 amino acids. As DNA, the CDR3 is TGTGCCACCAGCAGTGGGCGCGAGACCCAGTACTTC. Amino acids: CATSSGRETQYF.

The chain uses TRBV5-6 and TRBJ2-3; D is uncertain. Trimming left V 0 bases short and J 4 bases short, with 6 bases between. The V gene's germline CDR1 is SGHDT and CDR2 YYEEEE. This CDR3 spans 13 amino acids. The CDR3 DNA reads TGTGCCAGCAGCTTGGCTTCGGCAGATACGCAGTATTTT. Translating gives CASSLASADTQYF.

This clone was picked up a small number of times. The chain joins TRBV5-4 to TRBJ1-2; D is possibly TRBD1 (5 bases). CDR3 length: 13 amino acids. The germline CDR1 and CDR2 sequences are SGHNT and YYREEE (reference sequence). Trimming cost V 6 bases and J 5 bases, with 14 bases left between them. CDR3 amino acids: CASTPGTGYGYTF. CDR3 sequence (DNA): TGTGCCAGCACCCCCGGGACGGGTTATGGCTACACCTTC.

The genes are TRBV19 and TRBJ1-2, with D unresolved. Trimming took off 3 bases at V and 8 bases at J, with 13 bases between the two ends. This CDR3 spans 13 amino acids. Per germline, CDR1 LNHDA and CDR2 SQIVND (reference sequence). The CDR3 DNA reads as TGTGCCAGTAGTATCTCGAGGGCTTGGGGCTACACCTTC. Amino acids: CASSISRAWGYTF.

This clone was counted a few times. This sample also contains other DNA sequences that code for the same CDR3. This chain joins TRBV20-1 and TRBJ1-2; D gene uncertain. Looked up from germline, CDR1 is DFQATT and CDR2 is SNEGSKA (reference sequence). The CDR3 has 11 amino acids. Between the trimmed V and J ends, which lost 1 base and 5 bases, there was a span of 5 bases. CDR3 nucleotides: TGCAGTGCTAGAGGAGCGTATGGCTACACCTTC. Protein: CSARGAYGYTF.

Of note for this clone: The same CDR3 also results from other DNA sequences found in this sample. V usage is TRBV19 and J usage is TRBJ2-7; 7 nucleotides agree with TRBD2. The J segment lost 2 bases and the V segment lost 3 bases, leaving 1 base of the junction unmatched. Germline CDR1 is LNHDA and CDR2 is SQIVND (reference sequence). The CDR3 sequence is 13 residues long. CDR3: CASSIAGAYEQYF. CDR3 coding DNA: TGTGCCAGTAGTATTGCGGGAGCCTACGAGCAGTACTTC.

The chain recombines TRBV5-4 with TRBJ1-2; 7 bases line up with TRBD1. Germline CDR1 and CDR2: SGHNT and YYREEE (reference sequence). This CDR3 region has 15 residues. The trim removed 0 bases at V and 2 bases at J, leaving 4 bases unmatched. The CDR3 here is CASSLDGRGNYGYTF. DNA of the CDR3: TGTGCCAGCAGCTTGGACGGCAGGGGGAACTATGGCTACACCTTC.

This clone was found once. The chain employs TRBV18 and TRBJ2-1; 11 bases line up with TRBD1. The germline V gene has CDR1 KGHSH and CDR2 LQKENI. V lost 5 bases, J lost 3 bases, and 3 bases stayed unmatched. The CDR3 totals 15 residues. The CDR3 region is CASSSGTGGYNEQFF. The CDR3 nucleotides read TGTGCCAGCTCATCGGGGACAGGGGGCTACAATGAGCAGTTCTTC.

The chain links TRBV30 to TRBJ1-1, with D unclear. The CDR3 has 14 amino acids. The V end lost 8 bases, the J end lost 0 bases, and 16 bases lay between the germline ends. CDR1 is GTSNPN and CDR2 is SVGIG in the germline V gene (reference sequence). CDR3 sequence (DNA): TGTGCCCGGACCCGGACCTTCTTGAACACTGAAGCTTTCTTT. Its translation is CARTRTFLNTEAFF. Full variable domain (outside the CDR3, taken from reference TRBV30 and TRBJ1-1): SQTIHQWPATLVQPVGSPLSLECTVEGTSNPNLYWYRQAAGRGLQLLFYSVGIGQISSEVPQNLSASRPQDRQFILSSKKLLLSDSGFYLCARTRTFLNTEAFFGQGTRLTVV.

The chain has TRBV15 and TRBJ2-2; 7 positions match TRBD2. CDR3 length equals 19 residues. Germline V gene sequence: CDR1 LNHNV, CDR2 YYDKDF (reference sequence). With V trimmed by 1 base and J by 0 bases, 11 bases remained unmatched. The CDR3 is CATSRGPAKLATNTGELFF. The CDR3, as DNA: TGTGCCACCAGCAGAGGCCCGGCCAAACTAGCGACGAACACCGGGGAGCTGTTTTTT.

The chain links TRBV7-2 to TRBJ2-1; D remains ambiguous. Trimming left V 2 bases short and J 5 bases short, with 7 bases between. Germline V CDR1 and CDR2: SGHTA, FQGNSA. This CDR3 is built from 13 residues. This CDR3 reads CASSLRTNNEQFF. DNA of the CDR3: TGTGCCAGCAGCTTAAGGACCAACAATGAGCAGTTCTTC.

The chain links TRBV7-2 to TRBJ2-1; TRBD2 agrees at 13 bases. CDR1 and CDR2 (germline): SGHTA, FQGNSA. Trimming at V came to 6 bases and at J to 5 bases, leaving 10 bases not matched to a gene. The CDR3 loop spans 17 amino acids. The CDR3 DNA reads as TGTGCCAGCAGTTCGGTCAAACTAGCGGGAGGGAACAATGAGCAGTTCTTC. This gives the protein CASSSVKLAGGNNEQFF.

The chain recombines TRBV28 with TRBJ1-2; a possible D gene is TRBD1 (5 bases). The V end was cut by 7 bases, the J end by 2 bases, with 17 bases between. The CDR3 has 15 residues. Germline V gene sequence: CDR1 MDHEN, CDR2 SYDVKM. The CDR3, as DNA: TGTGCCAGCACCCTACCAGGGACCTACAACTATGGCTACACCTTC. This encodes CASTLPGTYNYGYTF.

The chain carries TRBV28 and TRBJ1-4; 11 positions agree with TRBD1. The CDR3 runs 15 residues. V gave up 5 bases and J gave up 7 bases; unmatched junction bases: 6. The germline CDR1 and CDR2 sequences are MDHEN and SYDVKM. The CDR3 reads CASSGQGADGEKLFF. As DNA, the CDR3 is TGTGCCAGCAGTGGACAGGGGGCGGATGGTGAAAAACTGTTTTTT.

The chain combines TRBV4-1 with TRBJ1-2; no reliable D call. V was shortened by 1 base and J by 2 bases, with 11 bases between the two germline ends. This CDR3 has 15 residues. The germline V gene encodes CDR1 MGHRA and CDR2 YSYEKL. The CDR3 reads CASSQVAEANYGYTF. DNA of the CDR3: TGCGCCAGCAGCCAAGTGGCCGAGGCCAACTATGGCTACACCTTC.

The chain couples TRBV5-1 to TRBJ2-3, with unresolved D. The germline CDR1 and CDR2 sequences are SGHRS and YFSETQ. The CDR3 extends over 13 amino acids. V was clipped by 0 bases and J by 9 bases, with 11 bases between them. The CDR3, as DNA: TGCGCCAGCAGCTTGGCCGGGCAGAACACGCAGTATTTT. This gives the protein CASSLAGQNTQYF.

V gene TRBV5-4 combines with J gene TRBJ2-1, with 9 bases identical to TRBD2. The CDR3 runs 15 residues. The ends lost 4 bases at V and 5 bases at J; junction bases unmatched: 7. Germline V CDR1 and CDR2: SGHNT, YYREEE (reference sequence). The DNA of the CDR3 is TGTGCCAGCAGCCGTAGCGGGAGCGGCAACAATGAGCAGTTCTTC. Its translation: CASSRSGSGNNEQFF.